These 25 T cell receptor beta chains were sequenced from one sample in a study of blood T cells in healthy people across ages. PCR was performed a second time for about 7 to 12 cycles using a sample-barcoded 5' primer and a J-beta primer mix. A single record per CDR3 protein comes from TCRdb applying MiXCR to the 5' RACE reads. This table has more than 1,400,000 distinct CDR3 sequences, around 42% appearing once. Sequences were obtained from blood. Receptors originate from a woman between 18 and 30 years old in good health.

This clonotype was found a few times. The chain joins TRBV14 to TRBJ2-7; possibly TRBD2 for D (6 bases). Per germline, CDR1 SGHDN and CDR2 FVKESK. There are 15 residues in the CDR3. V was trimmed by 3 bases and J by 3 bases, leaving 15 bases between them. CDR3 sequence reads: CASSQYVGGYYEQYF. In DNA, the CDR3 is TGTGCCAGCAGCCAGTATGTAGGAGGGTACTACGAGCAGTACTTC.

This clonotype showed up just once. The chain links TRBV20-1 to TRBJ2-3, with D maybe TRBD1 (6 bases). Trimming stripped 5 bases from V and 3 bases from J, with 15 bases between. CDR3 length: 14 amino acids. The germline V gene has CDR1 DFQATT and CDR2 SNEGSKA (reference sequence). The CDR3 is CSAEDRGETDTQYF. The DNA of the CDR3 is TGCAGTGCTGAGGACAGAGGTGAAACAGATACGCAGTATTTT.

The V and J genes are TRBV29-1 and TRBJ1-4, with D perhaps TRBD1 (6 bases). CDR3 length: 15 amino acids. V dropped 8 bases and J dropped 7 bases, with 23 bases sitting between them. In germline, CDR1 is SQVTM, CDR2 ANQGSEA. This chain's CDR3 is CSSLAQGAWGEKLFF. CDR3 coding DNA: TGCAGCTCCCTTGCACAGGGAGCTTGGGGTGAAAAACTGTTTTTT.

The J gene is TRBJ2-3, the V gene TRBV6-6; no clear D gene. The CDR3 sequence is 13 residues long. Germline V gene data show CDR1 as MNHNY and CDR2 as SVGAGI (reference sequence). Trimming pared 6 bases from V and 2 bases from J, leaving 9 bases between. CDR3 nucleotide sequence: TGTGCCAGCAGCCGGGCAATCACAGATACGCAGTATTTT. It encodes CASSRAITDTQYF.

This chain connects TRBV6-1 to TRBJ2-5; D is possibly TRBD2 (6 bases). Germline CDR1 MNHNS, CDR2 SASEGT. Trimming removed 7 bases from V and 5 bases from J, with 11 bases in between. The CDR3 is made up of 12 amino acids. CDR3 in amino acids: CASTESGETQYF. CDR3 nucleotide sequence: TGTGCCAGCACAGAGAGCGGGGAGACCCAGTACTTC.

This clonotype has a handful of counts. V is TRBV3-1 and J is TRBJ2-1; the D gene is possibly TRBD2 (6 bases). From germline, CDR1 is LGHDT and CDR2 YNNKEL (reference sequence). The CDR3 loop spans 17 amino acids. The ends were cut back, 0 bases at V and 8 bases at J, with 20 bases in the middle. The CDR3 spells CASSQDPRVAENYEQFF. For the CDR3, the DNA is TGTGCCAGCAGCCAAGATCCGAGGGTAGCGGAGAACTATGAGCAGTTCTTC.

The CDR3 coding sequence is TGTGCCAGCAAACCACAGGGGACGGGAGAAGAACTGTTTTTT. It encodes CASKPQGTGEELFF. J is TRBJ1-4 and V is TRBV6-6; 7 positions agree with TRBD1. There are 14 residues in the CDR3. Germline V gene sequence: CDR1 MNHNY, CDR2 SVGAGI (reference sequence). The V and J ends lost 7 bases and 12 bases, in that order; junction bases with no gene match: 14.

This clonotype was observed a single time. The chain recombines TRBV19 with TRBJ1-1; weak D call: TRBD1 (5 bases). The V end was cut by 7 bases, the J end by 11 bases, with 20 bases between. Germline CDR1 reads LNHDA; CDR2 reads SQIVND (reference sequence). There are 13 residues in the CDR3. CDR3 sequence reads: CASTQFGTRDAFF. Written as DNA, the CDR3 is TGTGCCAGTACCCAATTTGGGACCAGGGATGCTTTCTTT.

The chain is built from TRBV6-6 and TRBJ2-5; TRBD1 aligns across 12 bases. CDR3 size: 16 residues. Germline V gene data show CDR1 as MNHNY and CDR2 as SVGAGI (reference sequence). After removal of 5 bases from V and 7 bases from J, the junction contained 11 bases not matched to a gene. In nucleotides, the CDR3 is TGTGCCAGCAGTGGCGTTCCGGGACAGGGGGCTGTGACCCAGTACTTC. Translation gives CASSGVPGQGAVTQYF.

Only one count was recorded for this clonotype. V gene TRBV20-1 combines with J gene TRBJ2-3; D is tentatively TRBD1 or TRBD2 (5 bases each). Germline loops: CDR1 DFQATT, CDR2 SNEGSKA (reference sequence). V dropped 3 bases and J dropped 1 base, with 8 bases sitting between them. The CDR3 is 13 amino acids. The CDR3, as DNA: TGCAGTGCTAGTAGGGACCGCACAGATACGCAGTATTTT. The encoded protein is CSASRDRTDTQYF.

This clonotype was recorded a few times. The V gene is TRBV7-2, the J gene TRBJ2-3; D not certain. The CDR3 length is 12 residues. The germline V gene encodes CDR1 SGHTA and CDR2 FQGNSA. V lost 3 bases to trimming and J lost 5 bases, with 6 bases between them. The CDR3 loop is CASSFQLDTQYF. The DNA for the CDR3 is TGTGCCAGCAGCTTCCAATTAGATACGCAGTATTTT.

The chain links TRBV19 to TRBJ1-5; D remains unclear. The V and J ends lost 7 bases and 0 bases respectively, with 10 bases between them. CDR3 length: 14 residues. Germline V gene data show CDR1 as LNHDA and CDR2 as SQIVND (reference sequence). The CDR3 region has the DNA TGTGCCAGTATGAGAGGGTTTAGCAATCAGCCCCAGCATTTT. Translation: CASMRGFSNQPQHF.

This chain uses TRBV20-1 with TRBJ2-3; no reliable D call. This CDR3 is built from 15 residues. Trimming shortened V by 2 bases and J by 1 base, and 13 bases separated the two germline ends. From germline, CDR1 is DFQATT and CDR2 SNEGSKA (reference sequence). The CDR3 bases are TGCAGTGCTAGATGGGTTCTGATGGGCACAGATACGCAGTATTTT. This sequence encodes CSARWVLMGTDTQYF.

This rearrangement joins TRBV6-1 to TRBJ1-1; 11 positions match TRBD1. Germline CDR1 reads MNHNS; CDR2 reads SASEGT. The CDR3 length is 16 residues. After removal of 6 bases from V and 0 bases from J, the junction contained 6 bases not matched to a gene. The CDR3 sequence: CASRWTGGPMNTEAFF. The DNA of the CDR3 is TGTGCCAGCAGATGGACAGGGGGCCCTATGAACACTGAAGCTTTCTTT.

The J gene is TRBJ2-1, the V gene TRBV10-3; 10 nucleotides line up with TRBD1. The CDR3 extends over 14 amino acids. Germline CDR1 reads ENHRY; CDR2 reads SYGVKD. V lost 11 bases to trimming and J lost 5 bases; unmatched junction nucleotides: 9. The CDR3: CALRSGTGDNEQFF. For the CDR3, the DNA is TGTGCCCTCCGTTCCGGGACAGGGGACAATGAGCAGTTCTTC.

The rearrangement links TRBV27 to TRBJ1-2; 7 nucleotides match TRBD1. The CDR3 extends over 14 amino acids. J gave up 3 bases and V 6 bases, and 7 bases lay outside the gene matches. Germline loops: CDR1 MNHEY, CDR2 SMNVEV (reference sequence). CDR3 DNA sequence: TGTGCCAGCAGCCGACAGGGAATGGACTATGGCTACACCTTC. Its translation: CASSRQGMDYGYTF.

The chain couples TRBV6-1 to TRBJ2-1; 7 positions agree with TRBD2. Near its end, the DNA agrees better with TRBJ2-7, so the J call may be wrong. Germline values: CDR1 MNHNS, CDR2 SASEGT. The CDR3 consists of 17 residues. The CDR3 here is CASAVDGAGSGYNEQYF. For the CDR3, the DNA is TGTGCCAGCGCGGTCGACGGAGCGGGATCTGGCTACAATGAGCAGTACTTC.

This sequence joins TRBV3-1 and TRBJ1-2; maybe TRBD1 (5 bases). Trimming cost V 4 bases and J 4 bases, with 16 bases left between them. Germline assignment: CDR1 LGHDT and CDR2 YNNKEL (reference sequence). This CDR3 comprises 15 residues. CDR3 sequence: CASSPLAWDSYGYTF. For the CDR3, the DNA is TGTGCCAGCAGCCCCTTGGCGTGGGACTCCTATGGCTACACCTTC.

V gene TRBV6-5 combines with J gene TRBJ2-2; D remains ambiguous. Germline V gene sequence: CDR1 MNHEY, CDR2 SVGAGI. The CDR3 spans 14 residues. The V gene lost 2 bases and the J gene lost 6 bases, with 10 bases spanning the gap. In nucleotides, the CDR3 is TGTGCCAGCAGTTACGACGAAAGGTCCGGGGAGCTGTTTTTT. This codes for CASSYDERSGELFF.

This clonotype was counted ten times or more. The V gene is TRBV20-1, the J gene TRBJ2-7; tentative D call: TRBD2 (6 bases). CDR1 and CDR2 from the germline V gene are DFQATT and SNEGSKA (reference sequence). Trimming removed 2 bases at V and 4 bases at J, with 9 bases between. CDR3 length: 12 amino acids. The CDR3 here is CSARPLAYEQYF. The CDR3 DNA reads as TGCAGTGCTAGACCACTAGCTTACGAGCAGTACTTC.

V gene TRBV28 combines with J gene TRBJ1-2; TRBD1 matches at 12 bases. CDR3 length: 16 amino acids. Trimming at V came to 5 bases and at J to 8 bases, leaving 12 bases not matched to a gene. In germline, CDR1 is MDHEN, CDR2 SYDVKM. The CDR3 region has the DNA TGTGCCAGCAGTCCTCCGGGACAGGGGGCCGCCATGGGCTACACCTTC. Protein: CASSPPGQGAAMGYTF.

This sequence joins TRBV3-1 and TRBJ2-3; 9 bases line up with TRBD2. Germline V lookup: CDR1 LGHDT, CDR2 YNNKEL (reference sequence). J lost 5 bases, V lost 2 bases, and 8 bases had no gene match. The CDR3 extends over 16 amino acids. CDR3 DNA: TGTGCCAGCAGCCAACTCGGGGGCGGGGGGGAAGATACGCAGTATTTT. The encoded protein is CASSQLGGGGEDTQYF.

The sample holds one count of this clonotype. The chain recombines TRBV4-1 with TRBJ2-3; 9 bases agree with TRBD2. This CDR3 comprises 16 residues. With V trimmed by 1 base and J by 2 bases, 4 bases remained unmatched. Germline assignment: CDR1 MGHRA and CDR2 YSYEKL. The CDR3 bases are TGCGCCAGCAGCCAAGGACGGGGACTAGCCACAGATACGCAGTATTTT. Residues: CASSQGRGLATDTQYF.

Ten or more counts support this clonotype. The CDR3 loop is CSASWRSRSSYEQYF. DNA for the CDR3: TGCAGTGCTAGTTGGAGGTCCCGAAGCTCCTACGAGCAGTACTTC. The chain carries TRBV20-1 and TRBJ2-7; D possibly corresponds to TRBD2 (5 bases). The V end was cut by 3 bases, the J end by 0 bases, with 15 bases between. The germline gives CDR1 DFQATT, CDR2 SNEGSKA (reference sequence). The length of the CDR3 is 15 residues.

The chain joins TRBV28 to TRBJ2-7, with 8 nucleotides matching TRBD1. The V segment lost 6 bases and the J segment 6 bases; nucleotides outside the gene matches: 4. The CDR3 totals 12 residues. Germline V gene lookup returns CDR1 MDHEN and CDR2 SYDVKM. This chain's CDR3 is CASRQGAGEQYF. CDR3 DNA: TGTGCCAGCAGGCAGGGGGCAGGCGAGCAGTACTTC.